Below, one TCR beta chain is given with its context. The target of this receptor is not known. Within one base of it there is no much larger clone, and no base qualities were kept. This sample was included in a study of CD8 T cells in ankylosing spondylitis (dated by TCRdb to about 2017). Some background on the complete study: To find TCR variants linked to disease, the study profiled T cell receptor beta repertoires in ankylosing spondylitis patients and healthy donors. The full study cohort comprised about 25 ankylosing spondylitis patients and approximately 100 healthy donors. Samples of peripheral blood were taken, and for ankylosing spondylitis patients, synovial fluid was collected as well.

Per the germline V gene, MGHDK is the CDR1 and SYGVNS is the CDR2. Germline trimming: 0 bases from V, 8 bases from J; junction bases outside gene matches: 9. From the cysteine up to the phenylalanine, the CDR3 has a length of 17 residues. The DNA shown is the 51-base CDR3, in frame from base 1. Study-wide findings and limitations: Some of the motif variants had been reported before in the synovial fluid and blood of reactive arthritis patients, a finding that suggests common disease-initiation mechanisms. The disease-linked clones showed a CD8+ phenotype and occurred at relatively low frequencies in peripheral blood. Significant enrichment of the disease-linked clones was reported in matched synovial fluid samples from ankylosing spondylitis patients. A TCR beta motif of several highly homologous amino acid variants appeared characteristic of blood from ankylosing spondylitis patients.

Instrument used: Illumina HiSeq 2500. Quantitative 5'-RACE with molecular barcodes was the method used to prepare the TCR beta libraries. The original methods were these. Disease-linked TCR variants were identified with a new computational method built on a probabilistic model of VDJ rearrangement. TCRdb reanalyzed the raw reads on its own, using fastp at Q25 for trimming and MiXCR for clone calling, and kept in-frame beta chains. Duplicate CDR3 protein sequences are folded into a single record with the most common DNA and genes. The V and J calls, along with clone size, are taken from TCRdb and not from the paper's own processing. The sample contains under 250,000 distinct CDR3 sequences, roughly a tenth of them found a single time. The ten top clones hold 6% to 7.5% of the sample.

The source material was blood, either unsorted or a sorted T cell fraction (not recorded which). This receptor chain uses TRBV25-1 and TRBJ2-4; 11 bases in the middle match TRBD2. This sequence was found in a male donor with ankylosing spondylitis or in good health (not recorded which). The CDR3 amino acid sequence is: CASSEYSGRAEEDIQYF. The DNA reads as follows: TGTGCCAGCAGTGAATATAGCGGGAGGGCCGAGGAAGACATTCAGTACTTC.